This T cell receptor (beta chain) was recorded in a study of Tregs in tolerant kidney transplant recipients. Study results and caveats: In tolerant patients, donor-specific Tregs outgrew total Tregs, suggesting antigen-driven expansion. Some patients' samples used different primers over time, so nucleotide sequences weren't comparable. The most relevant donor-specific Treg TCRbeta repertoire apparently came from expansion with activated donor B cells.

Germline trimming cut 2 bases from V and 6 bases from J; bases unmatched to any gene: 3. The length of the CDR3 is 15 residues. Germline-derived CDR1 and CDR2 are MNHNS and SASEGT. Unstimulated regulatory T cells (CD4+CD25+CD127-), CD4+CD25- non-regulatory cells, CD4 and CD8 cells were FACS-sorted from thawed PBMCs. This clone was counted once. Its antigen remains unidentified. Using immunoSEQ multiplex PCR, the repertoire was profiled, and TCRdb retains in-frame clones only, with some absent. The data contain some 70,000 clones, roughly 92% of them singletons. This TCR was sampled from a human donor who received a combined kidney and bone marrow transplant. The sequenced sample was CD8+ T cells from blood, obtained before the transplant. The chain uses TRBV6-1 and TRBJ2-1, with TRBD2 matching 11 bases. CDR3: CASSERLAGSNEQFF. CDR3 coding DNA: TGTGCCAGCAGTGAACGACTAGCGGGAAGCAATGAGCAGTTCTTC.